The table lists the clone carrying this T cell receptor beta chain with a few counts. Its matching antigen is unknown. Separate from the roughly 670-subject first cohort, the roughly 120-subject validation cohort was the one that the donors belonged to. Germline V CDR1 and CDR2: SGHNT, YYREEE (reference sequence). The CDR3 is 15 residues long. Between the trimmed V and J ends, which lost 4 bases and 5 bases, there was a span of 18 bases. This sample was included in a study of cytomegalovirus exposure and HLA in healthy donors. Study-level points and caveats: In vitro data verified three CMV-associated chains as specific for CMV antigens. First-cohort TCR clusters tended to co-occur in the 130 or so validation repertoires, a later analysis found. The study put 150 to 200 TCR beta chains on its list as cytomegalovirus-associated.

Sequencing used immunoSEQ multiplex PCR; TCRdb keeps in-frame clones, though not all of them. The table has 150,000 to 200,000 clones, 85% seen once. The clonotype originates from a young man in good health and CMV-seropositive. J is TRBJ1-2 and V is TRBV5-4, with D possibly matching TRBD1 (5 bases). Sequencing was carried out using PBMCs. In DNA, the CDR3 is TGTGCCAGCAGCCCCCTCTCGACAGCCTTATATGGCTACACCTTC. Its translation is CASSPLSTALYGYTF.